This T cell receptor (beta chain) was sequenced during a study of shared clonotypes between healthy human individuals. Germline V lookup: CDR1 MGHRA, CDR2 YSYEKL. The ends lost 1 base at V and 4 bases at J; junction bases unmatched: 7. The CDR3 runs to 16 residues. Comments on this clone: Its target is not known.

Positively selected for CCR7, the CD45RO-negative cells used as naive CD8 cells excluded terminally differentiated effector memory CD45RA+ cells. Sequenced by immunoSEQ multiplex PCR; TCRdb stores in-frame clones only, minus some. The sample records over 2 million clones, less than 95% being singletons. Overall study findings and caveats: Researchers sampled only blood; tissue repertoires likely differ. Generally, naive subsets (rather than memory subsets) showed larger estimated richness.

The TCR sequence derives from a man younger than 35 in good health. The source material was naive CD8+ T cells sorted from blood. The chain couples TRBV4-1 to TRBJ1-5, with TRBD1 identical over 7 bases. CDR3 DNA: TGCGCCAGCAGCCAAGGTACAGGGGTTCCTAATCAGCCCCAGCATTTT. Amino acid sequence: CASSQGTGVPNQPQHF.